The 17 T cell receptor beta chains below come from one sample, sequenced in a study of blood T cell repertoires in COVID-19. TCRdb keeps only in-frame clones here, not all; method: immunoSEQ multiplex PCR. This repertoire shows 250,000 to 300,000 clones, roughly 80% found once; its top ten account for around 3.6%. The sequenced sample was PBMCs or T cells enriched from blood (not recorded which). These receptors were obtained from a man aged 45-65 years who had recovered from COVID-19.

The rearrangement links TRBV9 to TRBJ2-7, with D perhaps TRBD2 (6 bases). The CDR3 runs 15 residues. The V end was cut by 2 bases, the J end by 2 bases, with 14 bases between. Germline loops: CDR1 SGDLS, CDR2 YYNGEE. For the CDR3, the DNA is TGTGCCAGCAGCGTGGGTAACGGGAGCCCCTACGAGCAGTACTTC. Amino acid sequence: CASSVGNGSPYEQYF. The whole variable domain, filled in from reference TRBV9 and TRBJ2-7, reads DSGVTQTPKHLITATGQRVTLRCSPRSGDLSVYWYQQSLDQGLQFLIQYYNGEERAKGNILERFSAQQFPDLHSELNLSSLELGDSALYFCASSVGNGSPYEQYFGPGTRLTVT.

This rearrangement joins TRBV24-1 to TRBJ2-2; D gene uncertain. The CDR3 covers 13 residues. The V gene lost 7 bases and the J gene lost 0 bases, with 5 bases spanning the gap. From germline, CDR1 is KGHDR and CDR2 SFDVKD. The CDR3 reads CATRQTNTGELFF. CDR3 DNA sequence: TGTGCCACCAGACAGACGAACACCGGGGAGCTGTTTTTT.

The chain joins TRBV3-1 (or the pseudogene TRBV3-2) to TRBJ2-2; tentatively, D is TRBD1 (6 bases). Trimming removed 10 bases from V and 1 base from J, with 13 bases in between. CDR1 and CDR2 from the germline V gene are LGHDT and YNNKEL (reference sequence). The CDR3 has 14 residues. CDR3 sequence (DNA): TGTGCCACGAGGACAGTCGGGAACACCGGGGAGCTGTTTTTT. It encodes CATRTVGNTGELFF.

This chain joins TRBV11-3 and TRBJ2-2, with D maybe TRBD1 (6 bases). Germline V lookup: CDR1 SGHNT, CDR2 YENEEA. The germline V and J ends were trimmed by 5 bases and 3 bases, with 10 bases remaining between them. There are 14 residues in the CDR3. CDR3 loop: CASSPGVDTGELFF. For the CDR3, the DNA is TGTGCCAGCAGCCCAGGGGTCGACACCGGGGAGCTGTTTTTT.

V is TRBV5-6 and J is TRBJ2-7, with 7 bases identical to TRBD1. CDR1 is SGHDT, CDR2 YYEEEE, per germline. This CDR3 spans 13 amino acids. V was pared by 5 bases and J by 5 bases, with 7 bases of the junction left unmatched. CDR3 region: CASSRDRANEQYF. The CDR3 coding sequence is TGTGCCAGCAGTCGTGACAGGGCCAACGAGCAGTACTTC.

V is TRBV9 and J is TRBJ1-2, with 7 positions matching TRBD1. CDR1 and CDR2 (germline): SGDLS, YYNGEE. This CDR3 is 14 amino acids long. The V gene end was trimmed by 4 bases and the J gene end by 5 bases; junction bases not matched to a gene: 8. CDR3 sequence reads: CASSLGTDTYGYTF. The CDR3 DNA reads TGTGCCAGCAGCCTGGGGACAGATACTTATGGCTACACCTTC.

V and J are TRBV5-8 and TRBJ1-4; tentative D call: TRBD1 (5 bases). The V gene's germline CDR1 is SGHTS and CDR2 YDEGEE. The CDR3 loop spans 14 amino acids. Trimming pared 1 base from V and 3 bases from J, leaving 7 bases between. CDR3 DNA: TGTGCCAGCAGCTTGAGGGGTCCTAATGAAAAACTGTTTTTT. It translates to CASSLRGPNEKLFF. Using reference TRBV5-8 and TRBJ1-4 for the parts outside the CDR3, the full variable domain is EAGVTQSPTHLIKTRGQQATLRCSPISGHTSVYWYQQALGLGLQFLLWYDEGEERNRGNFPPRFSGRQFPNYSSELNVNALELEDSALYLCASSLRGPNEKLFFGSGTQLSVL.

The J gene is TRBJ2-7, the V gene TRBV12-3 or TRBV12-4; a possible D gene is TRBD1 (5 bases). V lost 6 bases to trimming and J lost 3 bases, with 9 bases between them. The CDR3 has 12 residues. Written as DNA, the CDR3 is TGTGCCAGCAGCCCCGACAGCTACGAGCAGTACTTC. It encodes CASSPDSYEQYF.

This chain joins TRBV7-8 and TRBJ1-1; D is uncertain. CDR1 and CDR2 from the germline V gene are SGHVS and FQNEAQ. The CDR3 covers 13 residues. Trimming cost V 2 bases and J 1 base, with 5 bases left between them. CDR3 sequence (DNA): TGTGCCAGCAGCTTAAGTAGGAACACTGAAGCTTTCTTT. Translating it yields CASSLSRNTEAFF.

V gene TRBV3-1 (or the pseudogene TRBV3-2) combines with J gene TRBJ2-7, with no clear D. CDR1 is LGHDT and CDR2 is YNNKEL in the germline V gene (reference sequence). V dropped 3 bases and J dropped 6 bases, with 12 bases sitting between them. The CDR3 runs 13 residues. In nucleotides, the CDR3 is TGTGCCAGCAGCCAGGCCCGCAATTCCGAGCAGTACTTC. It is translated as CASSQARNSEQYF.

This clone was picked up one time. The CDR3 DNA follows: TGCGCCAGCGGATCGGAAGCGGTTCACTACGAGCAGTACTTC. It translates to CASGSEAVHYEQYF. The rearrangement joins TRBV5-1 to TRBJ2-7; maybe TRBD2 (5 bases). Trimming stripped 7 bases from V and 3 bases from J, with 17 bases between. CDR3 length equals 14 residues. CDR1 and CDR2 (germline): SGHRS, YFSETQ. Full variable domain (rest looked up from reference TRBV5-1 and TRBJ2-7): KAGVTQTPRYLIKTRGQQVTLSCSPISGHRSVSWYQQTPGQGLQFLFEYFSETQRNKGNFPGRFSGRQFSNSRSEMNVSTLELGDSALYLCASGSEAVHYEQYFGPGTRLTVT.

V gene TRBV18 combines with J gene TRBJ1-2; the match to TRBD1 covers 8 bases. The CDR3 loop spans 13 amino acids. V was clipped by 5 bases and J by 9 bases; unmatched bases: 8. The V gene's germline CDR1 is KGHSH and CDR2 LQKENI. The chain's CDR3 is CASSSSGGQSYTF. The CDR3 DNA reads TGTGCCAGCTCATCATCAGGGGGCCAAAGCTACACCTTC. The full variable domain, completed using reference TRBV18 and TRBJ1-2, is NAGVMQNPRHLVRRRGQEARLRCSPMKGHSHVYWYRQLPEEGLKFMVYLQKENIIDESGMPKERFSAEFPKEGPSILRIQQVVRGDSAAYFCASSSSGGQSYTFGSGTRLTVV.

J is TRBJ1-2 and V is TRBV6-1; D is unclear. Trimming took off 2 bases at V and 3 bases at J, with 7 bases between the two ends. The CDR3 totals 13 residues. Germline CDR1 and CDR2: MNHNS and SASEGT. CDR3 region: CASSEKPDYGYTF. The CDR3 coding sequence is TGTGCCAGCAGTGAAAAACCGGACTATGGCTACACCTTC.

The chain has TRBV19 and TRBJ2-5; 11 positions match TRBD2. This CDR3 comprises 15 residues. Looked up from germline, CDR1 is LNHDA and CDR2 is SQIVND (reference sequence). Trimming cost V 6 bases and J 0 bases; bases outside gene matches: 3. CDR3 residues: CASSVLAGDQETQYF. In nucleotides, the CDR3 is TGTGCCAGTAGCGTACTAGCGGGAGACCAAGAGACCCAGTACTTC.

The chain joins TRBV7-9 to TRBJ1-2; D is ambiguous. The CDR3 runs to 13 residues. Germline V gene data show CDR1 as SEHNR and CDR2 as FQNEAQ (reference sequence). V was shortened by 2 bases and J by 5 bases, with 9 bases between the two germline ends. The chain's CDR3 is CASSLPSFYGYTF. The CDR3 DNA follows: TGTGCCAGCAGCTTACCGTCCTTTTATGGCTACACCTTC.

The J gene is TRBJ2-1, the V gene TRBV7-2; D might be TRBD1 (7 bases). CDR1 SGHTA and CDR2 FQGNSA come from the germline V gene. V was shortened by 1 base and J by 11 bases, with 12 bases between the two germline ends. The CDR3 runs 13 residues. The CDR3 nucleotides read TGTGCCAGCAGCTTAGAGCAGGGGGGTAAGCAGTTCTTC. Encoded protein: CASSLEQGGKQFF.

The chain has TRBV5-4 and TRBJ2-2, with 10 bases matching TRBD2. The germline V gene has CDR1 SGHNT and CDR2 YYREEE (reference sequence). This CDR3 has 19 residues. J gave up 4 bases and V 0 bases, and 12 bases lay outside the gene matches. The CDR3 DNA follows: TGTGCCAGCAGCTTGGACCCAACTAGCGGGGTCGGTAGCACCGGGGAGCTGTTTTTT. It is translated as CASSLDPTSGVGSTGELFF.